The clone carrying this T cell receptor (beta chain) was observed once. The antigen is unknown. Trimming stripped 4 bases from V and 5 bases from J, with 12 bases between. The CDR3 totals 14 residues. The V gene's germline CDR1 is MRHNA and CDR2 SNTAGT. These data originate in a study of T cell responses to AZD1222 COVID-19 vaccine. General study findings and limits: Rises in breadth and depth of Spike-specific TCRs came after two AZD1222 doses. Only six individuals given AZD1222 were seropositive at baseline.

The data were produced by immunoSEQ multiplex PCR, yet TCRdb's version contains in-frame clones alone and is incomplete. Here the sample spans approximately 77,000 clones, about 92% being singletons. The chain couples TRBV6-4 to TRBJ2-1, with D maybe TRBD2 (6 bases). The source of this sequence is an adult in good health. This material consisted of peripheral blood, taken on day 0 of MenACWY control vaccination. The CDR3 DNA is TGTGCCAGCAGTGGACGGGGACTTCACAATGAGCAGTTCTTC. This encodes CASSGRGLHNEQFF.